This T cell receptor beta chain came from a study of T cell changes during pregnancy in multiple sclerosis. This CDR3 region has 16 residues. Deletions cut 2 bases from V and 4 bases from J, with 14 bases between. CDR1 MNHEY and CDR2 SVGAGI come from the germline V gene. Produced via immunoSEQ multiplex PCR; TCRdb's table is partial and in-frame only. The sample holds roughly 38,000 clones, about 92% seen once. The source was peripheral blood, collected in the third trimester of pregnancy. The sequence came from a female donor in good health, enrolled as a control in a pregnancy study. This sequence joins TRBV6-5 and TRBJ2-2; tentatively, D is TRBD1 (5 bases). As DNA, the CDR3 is TGTGCCAGCAGTTACGTTGGCAGGGCCTCCACCGGGGAGCTGTTTTTT. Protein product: CASSYVGRASTGELFF.